One T cell receptor (beta chain) is described in this entry. Its matching antigen is unknown. This entry is derived from a study of regulatory T cells. Overall study findings and caveats: Hydrophobic residues at CDR3 positions 6 and 7 were enriched in conventional CD4+ T cells of CD3G-deficient patients. In patients, unique TRB V-J pairs were restricted and V/J usage skewed, especially in Tregs.

There are 12 residues in the CDR3. Germline lookup yields CDR1 MNHNS and CDR2 SASEGT. With 5 bases removed from V and 10 bases from J, the gap between germline ends came to 12 bases. Autoimmunity was present in every CD3G-deficient patient, worse in two. Patients aged 2 to 39 years had fewer naive T cells. The PCR used 52 TRBV and 13 TRBJ primers. The assay was immunoSEQ multiplex PCR, and TCRdb's table has in-frame clones only and misses some. The sample yields under 35,000 clones, more than 85% seen once. Input material: conventional CD4+ T cells sorted from blood. This TCR came from a child aged 2 to 15 with CD3G deficiency. The chain links TRBV6-1 to TRBJ2-1, with D maybe TRBD2 (6 bases). DNA for the CDR3: TGTGCCAGCAGTTTTCCGGGACTGGAGCAGTTCTTC. Translation gives CASSFPGLEQFF.